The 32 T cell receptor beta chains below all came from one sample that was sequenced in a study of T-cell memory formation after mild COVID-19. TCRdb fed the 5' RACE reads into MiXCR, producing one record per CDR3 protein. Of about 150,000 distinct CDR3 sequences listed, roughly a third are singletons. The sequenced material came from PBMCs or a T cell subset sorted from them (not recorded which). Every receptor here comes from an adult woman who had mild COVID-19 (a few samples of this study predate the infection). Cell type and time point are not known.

The CDR3 DNA is TGTGCCAGCGGGGATCTTCGGGATACGCAGTATTTT. Translation: CASGDLRDTQYF. The chain combines TRBV27 with TRBJ2-3; D ambiguous. The CDR3 is 12 amino acids. CDR1 is MNHEY, CDR2 SMNVEV, per germline (reference sequence). The V gene lost 8 bases and the J gene lost 6 bases, with 12 bases spanning the gap.

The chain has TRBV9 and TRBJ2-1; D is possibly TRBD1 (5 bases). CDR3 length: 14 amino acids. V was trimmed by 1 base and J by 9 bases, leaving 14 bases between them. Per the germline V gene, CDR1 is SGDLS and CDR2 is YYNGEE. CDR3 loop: CASSVTAQGSEQFF. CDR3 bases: TGTGCCAGCAGCGTAACTGCTCAGGGTAGTGAGCAGTTCTTC.

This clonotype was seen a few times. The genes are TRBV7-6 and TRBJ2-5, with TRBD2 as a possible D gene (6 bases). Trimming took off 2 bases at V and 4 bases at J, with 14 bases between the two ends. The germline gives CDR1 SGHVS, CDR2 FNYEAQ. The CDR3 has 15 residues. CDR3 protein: CASSLPAEGRETQYF. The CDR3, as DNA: TGTGCCAGCAGCTTACCCGCGGAGGGGAGAGAGACCCAGTACTTC.

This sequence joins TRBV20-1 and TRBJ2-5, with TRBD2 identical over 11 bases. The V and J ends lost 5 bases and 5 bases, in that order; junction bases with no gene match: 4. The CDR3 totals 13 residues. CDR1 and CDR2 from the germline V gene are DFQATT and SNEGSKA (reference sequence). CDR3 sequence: CSAPSGGPETQYF. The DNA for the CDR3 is TGCAGTGCTCCTAGCGGGGGGCCGGAGACCCAGTACTTC.

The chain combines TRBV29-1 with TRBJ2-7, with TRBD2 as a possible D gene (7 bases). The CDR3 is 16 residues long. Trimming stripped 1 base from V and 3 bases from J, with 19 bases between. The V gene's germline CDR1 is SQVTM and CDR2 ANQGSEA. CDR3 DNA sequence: TGCAGCGTTGAAGGCTGGTCGGGGGGCAACTTCTACGAGCAGTACTTC. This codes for CSVEGWSGGNFYEQYF.

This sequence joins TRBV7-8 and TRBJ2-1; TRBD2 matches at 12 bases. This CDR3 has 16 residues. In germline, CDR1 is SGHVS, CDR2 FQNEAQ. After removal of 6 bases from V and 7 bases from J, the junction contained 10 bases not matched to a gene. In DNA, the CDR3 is TGTGCCAGCAGACCAGACTGGACTAGCGGGATTAATGAGCAGTTCTTC. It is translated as CASRPDWTSGINEQFF. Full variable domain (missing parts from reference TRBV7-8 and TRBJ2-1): GAGVSQSPRYKVAKRGQDVALRCDPISGHVSLFWYQQALGQGPEFLTYFQNEAQLDKSGLPSDRFFAERPEGSVSTLKIQRTQQEDSAVYLCASRPDWTSGINEQFFGPGTRLTVL.

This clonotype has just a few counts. The CDR3 spells CSGSDGNIQYF. The CDR3 coding sequence is TGCAGCGGGTCGGATGGAAACATTCAGTACTTC. This chain connects TRBV29-1 to TRBJ2-4; D is ambiguous. This CDR3 has 11 residues. V lost 7 bases and J lost 6, with 10 bases in between. Germline lookup yields CDR1 SQVTM and CDR2 ANQGSEA.

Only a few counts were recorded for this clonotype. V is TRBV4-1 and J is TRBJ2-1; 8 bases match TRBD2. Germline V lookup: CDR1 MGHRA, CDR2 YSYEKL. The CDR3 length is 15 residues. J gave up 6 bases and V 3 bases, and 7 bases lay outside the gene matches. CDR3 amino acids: CASSQPGGPSNEQFF. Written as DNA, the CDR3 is TGCGCCAGCAGCCAGCCGGGGGGGCCGTCCAATGAGCAGTTCTTC.

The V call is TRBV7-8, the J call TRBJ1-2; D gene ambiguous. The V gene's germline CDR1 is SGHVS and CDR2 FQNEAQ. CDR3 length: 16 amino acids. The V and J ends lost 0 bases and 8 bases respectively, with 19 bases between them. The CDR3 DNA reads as TGTGCCAGCAGCTTAGCGATTCGAGGGAGTAAGGCGGGCTACACCTTC. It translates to CASSLAIRGSKAGYTF.

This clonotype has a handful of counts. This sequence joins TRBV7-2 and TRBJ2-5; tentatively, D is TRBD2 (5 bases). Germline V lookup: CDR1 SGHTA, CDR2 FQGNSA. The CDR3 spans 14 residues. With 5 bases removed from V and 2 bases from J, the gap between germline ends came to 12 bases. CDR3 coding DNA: TGTGCCAGCAGCCCAACCCGGACTCAAGAGACCCAGTACTTC. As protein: CASSPTRTQETQYF. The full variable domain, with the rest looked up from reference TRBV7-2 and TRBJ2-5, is GAGVSQSPSNKVTEKGKDVELRCDPISGHTALYWYRQSLGQGLEFLIYFQGNSAPDKSGLPSDRFSAERTGGSVSTLTIQRTQQEDSAVYLCASSPTRTQETQYFGPGTRLLVL.

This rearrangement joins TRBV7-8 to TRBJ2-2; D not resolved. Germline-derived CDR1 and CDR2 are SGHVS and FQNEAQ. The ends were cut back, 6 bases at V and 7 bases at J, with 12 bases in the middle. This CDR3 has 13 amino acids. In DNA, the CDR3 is TGTGCCAGCAGACCAGAAGGGATCGGGGAGCTGTTTTTT. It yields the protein CASRPEGIGELFF.

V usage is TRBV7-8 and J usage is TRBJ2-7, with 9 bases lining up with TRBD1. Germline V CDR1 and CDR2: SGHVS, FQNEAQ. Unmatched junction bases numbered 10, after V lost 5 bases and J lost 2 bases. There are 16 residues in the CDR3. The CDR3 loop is CASSANAGTGPYEQYF. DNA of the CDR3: TGTGCCAGCAGCGCAAACGCCGGGACAGGGCCCTACGAGCAGTACTTC.

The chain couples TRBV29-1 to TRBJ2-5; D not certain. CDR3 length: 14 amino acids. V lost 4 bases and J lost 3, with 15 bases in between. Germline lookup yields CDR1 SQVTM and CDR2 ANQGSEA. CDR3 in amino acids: CSVARRDRKETQYF. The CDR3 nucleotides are TGCAGCGTTGCTCGAAGGGATAGGAAAGAGACCCAGTACTTC.

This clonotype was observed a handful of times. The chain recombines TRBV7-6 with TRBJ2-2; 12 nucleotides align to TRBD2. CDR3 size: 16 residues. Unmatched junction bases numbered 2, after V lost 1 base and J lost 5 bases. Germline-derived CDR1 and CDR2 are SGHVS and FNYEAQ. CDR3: CASSLGLAGETGELFF. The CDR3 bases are TGTGCCAGCAGCTTAGGACTAGCGGGAGAGACCGGGGAGCTGTTTTTT.

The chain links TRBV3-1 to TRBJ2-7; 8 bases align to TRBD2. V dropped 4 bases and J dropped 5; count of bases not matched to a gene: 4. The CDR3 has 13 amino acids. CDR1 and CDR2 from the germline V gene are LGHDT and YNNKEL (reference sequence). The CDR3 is CASSLSGANEQYF. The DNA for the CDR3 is TGTGCCAGCAGCCTTAGCGGGGCTAACGAGCAGTACTTC.

This chain's CDR3 is CASSPWETQYF. The CDR3 coding sequence is TGTGCCAGCTCGCCCTGGGAGACCCAGTACTTC. The chain is built from TRBV18 and TRBJ2-5, with D unresolved. Germline V gene sequence: CDR1 KGHSH, CDR2 LQKENI. There are 11 residues in the CDR3. V dropped 6 bases and J dropped 5 bases, with 7 bases sitting between them.

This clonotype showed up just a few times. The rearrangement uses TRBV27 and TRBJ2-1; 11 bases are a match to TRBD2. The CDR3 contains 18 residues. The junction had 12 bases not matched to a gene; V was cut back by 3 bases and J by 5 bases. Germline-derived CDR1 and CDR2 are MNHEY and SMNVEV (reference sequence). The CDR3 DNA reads TGTGCCAGCAGTTTCCGGGGACTAGCGGAACCCTCGGACAATGAGCAGTTCTTC. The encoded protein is CASSFRGLAEPSDNEQFF.

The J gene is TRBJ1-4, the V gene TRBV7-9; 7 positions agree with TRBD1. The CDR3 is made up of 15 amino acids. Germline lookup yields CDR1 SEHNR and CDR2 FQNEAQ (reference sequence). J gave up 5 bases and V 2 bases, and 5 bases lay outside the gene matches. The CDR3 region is CASSLPGQINEKLFF. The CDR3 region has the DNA TGTGCCAGCAGCTTACCGGGACAGATAAATGAAAAACTGTTTTTT.

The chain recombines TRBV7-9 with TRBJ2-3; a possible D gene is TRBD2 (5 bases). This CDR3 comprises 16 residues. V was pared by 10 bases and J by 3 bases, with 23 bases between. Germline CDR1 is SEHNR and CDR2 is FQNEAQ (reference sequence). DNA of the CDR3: TGTGCCACCCAGGACGTGGGGAGCACGGGGACAGATACGCAGTATTTT. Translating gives CATQDVGSTGTDTQYF.

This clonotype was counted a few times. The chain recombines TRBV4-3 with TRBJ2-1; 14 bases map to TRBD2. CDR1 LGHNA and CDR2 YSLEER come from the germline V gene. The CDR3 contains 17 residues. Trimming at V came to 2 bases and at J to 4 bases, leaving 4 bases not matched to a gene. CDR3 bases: TGCGCCAGCAGCCAATTTGGGACTAGCGGGGGTTACAATGAGCAGTTCTTC. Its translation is CASSQFGTSGGYNEQFF.

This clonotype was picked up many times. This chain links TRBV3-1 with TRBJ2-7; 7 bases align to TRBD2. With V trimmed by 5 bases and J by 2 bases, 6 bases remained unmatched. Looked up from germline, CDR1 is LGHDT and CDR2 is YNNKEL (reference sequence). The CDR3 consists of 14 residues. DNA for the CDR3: TGTGCCAGCAGCTCAACTAGCGCGGCCTACGAGCAGTACTTC. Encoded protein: CASSSTSAAYEQYF.

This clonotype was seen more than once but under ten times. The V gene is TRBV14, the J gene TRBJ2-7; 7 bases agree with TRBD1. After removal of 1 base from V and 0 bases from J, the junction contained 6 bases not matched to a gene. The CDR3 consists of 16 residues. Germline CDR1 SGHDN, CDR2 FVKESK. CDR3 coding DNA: TGTGCCAGCAGCCAAGCCACGACAGGGAGCTCCTACGAGCAGTACTTC. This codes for CASSQATTGSSYEQYF.

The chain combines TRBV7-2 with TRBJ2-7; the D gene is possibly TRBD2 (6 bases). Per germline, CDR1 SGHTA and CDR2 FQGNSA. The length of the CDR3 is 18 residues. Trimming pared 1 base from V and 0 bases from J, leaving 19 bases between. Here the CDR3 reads CASSLVSFGAGTSYEQYF. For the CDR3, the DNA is TGTGCCAGCAGCTTAGTTTCCTTTGGGGCGGGGACCTCCTACGAGCAGTACTTC.

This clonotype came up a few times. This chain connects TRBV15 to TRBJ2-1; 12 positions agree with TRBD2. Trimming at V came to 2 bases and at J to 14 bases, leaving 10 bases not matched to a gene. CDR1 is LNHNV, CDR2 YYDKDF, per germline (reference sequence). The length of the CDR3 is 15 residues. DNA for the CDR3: TGTGCCACCAGCAGACACCGACTAGCGGGAGATATTAAGTTCTTC. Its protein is CATSRHRLAGDIKFF.

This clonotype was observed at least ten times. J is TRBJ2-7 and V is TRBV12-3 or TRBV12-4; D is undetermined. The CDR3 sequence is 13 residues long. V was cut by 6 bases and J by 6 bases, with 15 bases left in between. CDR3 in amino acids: CASSTNRWAEQYF. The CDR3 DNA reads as TGTGCCAGCAGCACCAACCGGTGGGCCGAGCAGTACTTC.

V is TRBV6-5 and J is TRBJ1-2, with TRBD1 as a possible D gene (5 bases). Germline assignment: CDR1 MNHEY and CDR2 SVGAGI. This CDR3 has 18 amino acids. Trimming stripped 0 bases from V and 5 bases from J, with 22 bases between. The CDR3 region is CASSYSAAGRQSGYGYTF. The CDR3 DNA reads TGTGCCAGCAGTTACTCAGCGGCGGGTAGACAGTCGGGATATGGCTACACCTTC.

CDR3 amino acids: CASSLAGTGVTEAFF. CDR3 coding DNA: TGCGCCAGCAGCTTGGCCGGGACAGGGGTCACTGAAGCTTTCTTT. The genes are TRBV5-1 and TRBJ1-1; 10 bases line up with TRBD1. After removal of 0 bases from V and 4 bases from J, the junction contained 3 bases not matched to a gene. The V gene's germline CDR1 is SGHRS and CDR2 YFSETQ. The CDR3 is 15 amino acids. Together with reference TRBV5-1 and TRBJ1-1, the CDR3 gives the full variable domain: KAGVTQTPRYLIKTRGQQVTLSCSPISGHRSVSWYQQTPGQGLQFLFEYFSETQRNKGNFPGRFSGRQFSNSRSEMNVSTLELGDSALYLCASSLAGTGVTEAFFGQGTRLTVV.

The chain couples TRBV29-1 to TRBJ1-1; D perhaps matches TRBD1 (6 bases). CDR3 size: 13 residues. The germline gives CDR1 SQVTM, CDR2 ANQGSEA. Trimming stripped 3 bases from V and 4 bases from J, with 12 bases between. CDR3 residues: CSVDEQGSTEAFF. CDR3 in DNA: TGCAGCGTTGATGAACAGGGTAGCACTGAAGCTTTCTTT.

CDR3 in amino acids: CASSSVEEPSNQPQHF. CDR3 sequence (DNA): TGTGCCAGCAGTTCGGTAGAGGAACCTAGCAATCAGCCCCAGCATTTT. The chain joins TRBV12-3 or TRBV12-4 to TRBJ1-5; D gene uncertain. The germline V and J ends were trimmed by 4 bases and 0 bases, with 13 bases remaining between them. The CDR3 consists of 16 residues.

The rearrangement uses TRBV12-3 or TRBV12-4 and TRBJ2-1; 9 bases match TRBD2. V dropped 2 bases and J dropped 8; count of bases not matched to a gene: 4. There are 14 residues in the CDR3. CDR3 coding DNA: TGTGCCAGCAGTTTACCTAGCGGGACAGATGAGCAGTTCTTC. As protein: CASSLPSGTDEQFF.

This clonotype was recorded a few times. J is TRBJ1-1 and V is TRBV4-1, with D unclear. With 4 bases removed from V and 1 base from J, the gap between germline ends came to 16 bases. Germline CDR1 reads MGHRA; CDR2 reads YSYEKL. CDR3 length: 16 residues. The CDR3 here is CASSRTPVIGNTEAFF. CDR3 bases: TGCGCCAGCAGCCGGACCCCGGTGATTGGGAACACTGAAGCTTTCTTT.

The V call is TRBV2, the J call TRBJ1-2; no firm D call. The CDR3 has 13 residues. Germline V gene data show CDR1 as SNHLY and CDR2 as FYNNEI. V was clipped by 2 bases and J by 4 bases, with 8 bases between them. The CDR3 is CASSELRTYGYTF. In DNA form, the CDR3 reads TGTGCCAGCAGTGAACTACGAACCTATGGCTACACCTTC. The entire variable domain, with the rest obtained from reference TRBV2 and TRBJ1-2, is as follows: EPEVTQTPSHQVTQMGQEVILRCVPISNHLYFYWYRQILGQKVEFLVSFYNNEISEKSEIFDDQFSVERPDGSNFTLKIRSTKLEDSAMYFCASSELRTYGYTFGSGTRLTVV.